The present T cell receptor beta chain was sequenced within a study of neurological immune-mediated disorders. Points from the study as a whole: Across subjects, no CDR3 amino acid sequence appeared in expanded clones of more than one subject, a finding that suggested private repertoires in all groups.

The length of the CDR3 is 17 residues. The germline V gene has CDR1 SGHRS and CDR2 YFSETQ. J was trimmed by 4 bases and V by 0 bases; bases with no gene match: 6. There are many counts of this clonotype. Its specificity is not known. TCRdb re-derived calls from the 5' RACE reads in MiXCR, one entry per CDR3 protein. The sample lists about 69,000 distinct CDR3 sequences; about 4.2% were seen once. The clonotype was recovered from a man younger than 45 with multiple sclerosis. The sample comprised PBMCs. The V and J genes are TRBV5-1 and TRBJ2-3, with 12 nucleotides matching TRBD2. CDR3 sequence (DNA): TGCGCCAGCAGCTTGGCTAGCGGGGGGGCCCGTCCAGATACGCAGTATTTT. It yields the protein CASSLASGGARPDTQYF.